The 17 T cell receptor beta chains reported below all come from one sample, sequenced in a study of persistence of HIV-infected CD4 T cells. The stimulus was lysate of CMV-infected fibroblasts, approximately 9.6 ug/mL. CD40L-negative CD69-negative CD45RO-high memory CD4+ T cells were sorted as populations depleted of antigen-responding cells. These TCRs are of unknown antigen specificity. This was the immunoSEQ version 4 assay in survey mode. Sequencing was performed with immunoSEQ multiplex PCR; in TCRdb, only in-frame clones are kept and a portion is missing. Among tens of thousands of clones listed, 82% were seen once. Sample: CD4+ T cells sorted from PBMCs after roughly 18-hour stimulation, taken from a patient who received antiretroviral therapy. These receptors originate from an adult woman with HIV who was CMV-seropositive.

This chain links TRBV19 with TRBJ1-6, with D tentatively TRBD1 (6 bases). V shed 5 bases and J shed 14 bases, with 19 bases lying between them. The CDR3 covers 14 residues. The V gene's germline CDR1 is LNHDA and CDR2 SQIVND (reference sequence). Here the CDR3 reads CASSLRDKVSSLHF. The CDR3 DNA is TGTGCCAGTAGTCTACGGGACAAGGTTTCGTCCCTCCACTTT.

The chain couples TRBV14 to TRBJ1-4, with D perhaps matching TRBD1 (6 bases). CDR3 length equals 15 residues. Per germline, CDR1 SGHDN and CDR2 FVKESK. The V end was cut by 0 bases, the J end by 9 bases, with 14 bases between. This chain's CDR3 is CASSQDTRTVKKLFF. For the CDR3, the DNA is TGTGCCAGCAGCCAAGATACTAGGACAGTTAAAAAACTGTTTTTT. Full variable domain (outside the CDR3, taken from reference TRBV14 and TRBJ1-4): EAGVTQFPSHSVIEKGQTVTLRCDPISGHDNLYWYRRVMGKEIKFLLHFVKESKQDESGMPNNRFLAERTGGTYSTLKVQPAELEDSGVYFCASSQDTRTVKKLFFGSGTQLSVL.

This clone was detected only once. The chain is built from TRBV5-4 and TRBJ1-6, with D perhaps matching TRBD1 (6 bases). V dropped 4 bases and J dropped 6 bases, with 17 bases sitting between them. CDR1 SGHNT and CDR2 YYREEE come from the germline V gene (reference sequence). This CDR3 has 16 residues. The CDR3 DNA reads TGTGCCAGCAGCCCGGGGCAGGGGTCGGGTAATTCACCCCTCCACTTT. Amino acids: CASSPGQGSGNSPLHF.

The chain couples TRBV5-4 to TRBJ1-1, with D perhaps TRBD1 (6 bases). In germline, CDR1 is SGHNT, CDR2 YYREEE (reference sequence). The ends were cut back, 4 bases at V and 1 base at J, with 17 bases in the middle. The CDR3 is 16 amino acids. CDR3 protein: CASSPKGTSRNTEAFF. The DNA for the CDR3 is TGTGCCAGCAGCCCCAAAGGGACATCAAGGAACACTGAAGCTTTCTTT.

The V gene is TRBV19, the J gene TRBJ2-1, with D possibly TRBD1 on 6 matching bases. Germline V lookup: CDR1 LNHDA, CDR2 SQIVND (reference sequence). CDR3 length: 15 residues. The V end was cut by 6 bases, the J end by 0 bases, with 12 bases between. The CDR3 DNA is TGTGCCAGTAGGCCGGGACATAACTCCTACAATGAGCAGTTCTTC. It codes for CASRPGHNSYNEQFF.

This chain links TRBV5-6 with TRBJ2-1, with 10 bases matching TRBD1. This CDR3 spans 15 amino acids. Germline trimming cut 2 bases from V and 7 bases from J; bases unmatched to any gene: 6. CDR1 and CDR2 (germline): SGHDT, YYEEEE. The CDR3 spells CASSLPGQGKNEQFF. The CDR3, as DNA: TGTGCCAGCAGCTTACCGGGACAGGGGAAAAATGAGCAGTTCTTC.

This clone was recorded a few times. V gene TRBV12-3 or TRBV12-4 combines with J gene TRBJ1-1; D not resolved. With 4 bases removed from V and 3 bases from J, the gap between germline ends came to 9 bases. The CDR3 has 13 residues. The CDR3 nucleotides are TGTGCCAGCAGTTATACAGAGTACACTGAAGCTTTCTTT. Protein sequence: CASSYTEYTEAFF.

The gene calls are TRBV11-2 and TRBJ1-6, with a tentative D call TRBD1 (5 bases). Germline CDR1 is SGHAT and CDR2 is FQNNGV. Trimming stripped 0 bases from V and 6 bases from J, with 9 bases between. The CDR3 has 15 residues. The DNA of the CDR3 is TGTGCCAGCAGCTTAGATGGCAGGGCTAATTCACCCCTCCACTTT. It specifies CASSLDGRANSPLHF.

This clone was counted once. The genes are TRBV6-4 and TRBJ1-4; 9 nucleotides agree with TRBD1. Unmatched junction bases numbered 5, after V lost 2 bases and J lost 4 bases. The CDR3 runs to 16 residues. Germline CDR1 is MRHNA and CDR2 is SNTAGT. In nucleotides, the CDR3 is TGTGCCAGCAGTGACCTTGACAGGGGGATTAATGAAAAACTGTTTTTT. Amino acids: CASSDLDRGINEKLFF.

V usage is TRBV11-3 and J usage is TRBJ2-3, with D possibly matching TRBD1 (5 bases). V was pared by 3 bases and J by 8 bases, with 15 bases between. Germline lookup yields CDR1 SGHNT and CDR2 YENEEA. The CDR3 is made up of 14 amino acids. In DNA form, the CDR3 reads TGTGCCAGCAGCTTGGGCCCGGACATAAGTACGCAGTATTTT. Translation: CASSLGPDISTQYF.

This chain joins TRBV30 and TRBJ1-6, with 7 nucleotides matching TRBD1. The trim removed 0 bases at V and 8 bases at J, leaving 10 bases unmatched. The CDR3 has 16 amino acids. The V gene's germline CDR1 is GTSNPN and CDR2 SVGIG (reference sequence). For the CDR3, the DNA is TGTGCCTGGAGTGTACCGACAGGGAATAAGGATTCACCCCTCCACTTT. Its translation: CAWSVPTGNKDSPLHF.

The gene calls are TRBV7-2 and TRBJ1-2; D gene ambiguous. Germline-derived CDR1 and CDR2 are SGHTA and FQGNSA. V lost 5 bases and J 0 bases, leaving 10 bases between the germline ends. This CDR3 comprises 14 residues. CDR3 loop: CASSRREANYGYTF. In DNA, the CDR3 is TGTGCCAGCAGCCGGAGGGAAGCTAACTATGGCTACACCTTC.

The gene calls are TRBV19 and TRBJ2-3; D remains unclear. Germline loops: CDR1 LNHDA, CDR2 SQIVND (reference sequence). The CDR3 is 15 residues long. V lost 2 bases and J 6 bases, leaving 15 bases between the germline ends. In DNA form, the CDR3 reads TGTGCCAGTAGTATAAGGGCTGTGTTGGGTGATACGCAGTATTTT. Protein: CASSIRAVLGDTQYF.

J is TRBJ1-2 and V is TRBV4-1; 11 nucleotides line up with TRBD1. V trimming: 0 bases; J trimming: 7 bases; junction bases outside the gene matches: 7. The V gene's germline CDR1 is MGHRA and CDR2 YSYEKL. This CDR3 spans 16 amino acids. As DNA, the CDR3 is TGCGCCAGCAGCCAAGATTTAGGACAGGGGGCGCGTGGCTACACCTTC. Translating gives CASSQDLGQGARGYTF.

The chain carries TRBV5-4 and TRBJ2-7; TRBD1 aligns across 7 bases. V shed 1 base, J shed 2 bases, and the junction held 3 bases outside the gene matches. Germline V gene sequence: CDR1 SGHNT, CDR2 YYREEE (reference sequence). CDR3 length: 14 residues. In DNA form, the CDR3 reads TGTGCCAGCAGCTTGCGGCAGGGGGCCTACGAGCAGTACTTC. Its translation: CASSLRQGAYEQYF.

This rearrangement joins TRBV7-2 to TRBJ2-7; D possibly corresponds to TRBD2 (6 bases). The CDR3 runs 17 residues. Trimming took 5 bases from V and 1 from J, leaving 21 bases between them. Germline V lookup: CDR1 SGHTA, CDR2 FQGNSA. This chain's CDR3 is CASSLHTMAGPSYEQYF. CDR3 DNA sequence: TGTGCCAGCAGCCTACACACAATGGCGGGGCCGTCCTACGAGCAGTACTTC. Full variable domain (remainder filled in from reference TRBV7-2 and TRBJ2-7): GAGVSQSPSNKVTEKGKDVELRCDPISGHTALYWYRQSLGQGLEFLIYFQGNSAPDKSGLPSDRFSAERTGGSVSTLTIQRTQQEDSAVYLCASSLHTMAGPSYEQYFGPGTRLTVT.

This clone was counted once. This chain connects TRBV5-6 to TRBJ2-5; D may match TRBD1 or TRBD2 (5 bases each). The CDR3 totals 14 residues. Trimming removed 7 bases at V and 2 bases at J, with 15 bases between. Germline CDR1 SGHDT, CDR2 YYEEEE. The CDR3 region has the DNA TGTGCCAGCGACCAGGGACGGACTCAAGAGACCCAGTACTTC. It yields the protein CASDQGRTQETQYF.